This T cell receptor (beta chain) appears in the sequencing data of a study of cytomegalovirus exposure and HLA in healthy donors. General study results and limits: The authors confirmed in vitro that a few CMV-associated chains were specific for CMV antigens. Later analysis placed DRB1 highest and HLA-C lowest in TCR association rates, which differed by HLA locus. Rare TCR sequences predominated, though certain public TCRs were found in many donors. Sequencing depth roughly uniform across donors was assumed in presence/absence analyses.

With respect to this clone: Its matching antigen is unknown.

Trimming removed 10 bases from V and 0 bases from J; junction bases left unmatched: 11. Germline V gives CDR1 LNHDA, CDR2 SQIVND (reference sequence). The CDR3 runs to 15 residues. 13 Jbeta primers and 60 Vbeta primers were used for the PCR. Produced via immunoSEQ multiplex PCR; TCRdb's table is partial and in-frame only. The sample's table shows about 160,000 clones. Specimen: PBMCs. The sequence was obtained from a man aged 30 to 45 in good health and CMV-seronegative. J is TRBJ2-7 and V is TRBV19; 8 nucleotides line up with TRBD2. CDR3 DNA sequence: TGTGCCACCTCGGGGGGGGGTAGCGACTCCTACGAGCAGTACTTC. It specifies CATSGGGSDSYEQYF.